These 9 T cell receptor beta chains came from one sample sequenced in a study of blood T cell repertoires in COVID-19. Clones were sequenced by immunoSEQ multiplex PCR, and TCRdb holds only the in-frame ones, with some missing. The sample has 240,000 or so clones, about 90% seen once. Sequencing input: peripheral blood. These receptors were collected from a man between 60 and 75 years old who had recovered from COVID-19.

The rearrangement uses TRBV3-1 (or the pseudogene TRBV3-2) and TRBJ2-1, with 12 bases lining up with TRBD2. The CDR3 contains 16 residues. Germline values: CDR1 LGHDT, CDR2 YNNKEL (reference sequence). With 3 bases clipped from V and 10 bases from J, the junction kept 10 bases outside the gene matches. The CDR3 region is CASSHRLAGGPREQFF. The CDR3, as DNA: TGTGCCAGCAGCCATAGGCTAGCGGGGGGGCCACGAGAGCAGTTCTTC.

The chain is built from TRBV12-3 or TRBV12-4 and TRBJ1-2; TRBD1 aligns across 7 bases. The V and J ends lost 6 bases and 4 bases, in that order; junction bases with no gene match: 5. This CDR3 region has 13 residues. CDR3 amino acids: CASRRTGSYGYTF. In nucleotides, the CDR3 is TGTGCCAGCAGACGGACAGGCTCCTATGGCTACACCTTC.

The gene calls are TRBV6-1 and TRBJ1-5; TRBD1 matches 8 bases. This CDR3 has 14 residues. Germline CDR1 and CDR2: MNHNS and SASEGT. Germline trimming cut 2 bases from V and 5 bases from J; bases unmatched to any gene: 2. In DNA, the CDR3 is TGTGCCAGCAGTGAATACAGGGGGTATCAGCCCCAGCATTTT. As protein: CASSEYRGYQPQHF.

V and J are TRBV9 and TRBJ2-3; TRBD2 matches 9 bases. This CDR3 contains 15 residues. Germline lookup yields CDR1 SGDLS and CDR2 YYNGEE. The J segment lost 5 bases and the V segment lost 0 bases, leaving 4 bases of the junction unmatched. This chain's CDR3 is CASSVVAGGVDTQYF. The CDR3 nucleotides read TGTGCCAGCAGCGTAGTTGCGGGGGGGGTAGATACGCAGTATTTT. The variable domain in full, completed from reference TRBV9 and TRBJ2-3, reads DSGVTQTPKHLITATGQRVTLRCSPRSGDLSVYWYQQSLDQGLQFLIQYYNGEERAKGNILERFSAQQFPDLHSELNLSSLELGDSALYFCASSVVAGGVDTQYFGPGTRLTVL.

This clone occurred many times. The rearrangement links TRBV5-1 to TRBJ2-5; a possible D gene is TRBD2 (5 bases). With 0 bases removed from V and 3 bases from J, the gap between germline ends came to 6 bases. Germline V gene lookup returns CDR1 SGHRS and CDR2 YFSETQ. The CDR3 runs to 13 residues. This CDR3 is CASSLVGKETQYF. The CDR3 DNA reads as TGCGCCAGCAGCTTGGTCGGGAAAGAGACCCAGTACTTC.

This chain joins TRBV2 and TRBJ1-2, with 8 bases matching TRBD1. From germline, CDR1 is SNHLY and CDR2 FYNNEI. Losses at the gene ends were 0 bases for V and 3 bases for J; bases not matched to a gene: 6. This CDR3 has 16 residues. CDR3 coding DNA: TGTGCCAGCAGTGAAGCCCGACAGGGGTCCTACTATGGCTACACCTTC. Protein product: CASSEARQGSYYGYTF.

The V and J genes are TRBV10-3 and TRBJ1-1, with D perhaps matching TRBD1 (5 bases). Trimming removed 3 bases from V and 1 base from J, with 9 bases in between. This CDR3 contains 14 residues. Germline V lookup: CDR1 ENHRY, CDR2 SYGVKD. CDR3 DNA sequence: TGTGCCATCAGTGAAGGGGTCGGGAACACTGAAGCTTTCTTT. This sequence encodes CAISEGVGNTEAFF.

V is TRBV5-5 and J is TRBJ2-2; D is possibly TRBD2 (6 bases). This CDR3 comprises 20 residues. V was trimmed by 2 bases and J by 8 bases, leaving 31 bases between them. Germline loops: CDR1 SGHKS, CDR2 YYEKEE (reference sequence). The CDR3 DNA follows: TGTGCCAGCAGCTTTACACCCCTAGGGCGGGGACCCTTCCCCCCGGGGGAGCTGTTTTTT. It encodes CASSFTPLGRGPFPPGELFF.

The chain has TRBV10-3 and TRBJ1-3, with D perhaps TRBD1 (6 bases). Germline V CDR1 and CDR2: ENHRY, SYGVKD. Trimming cost V 6 bases and J 0 bases, with 15 bases left between them. The CDR3 spans 16 residues. The CDR3 protein is CAIRPGTPSSGNTIYF. The CDR3 DNA sequence: TGTGCCATCAGACCCGGGACACCGTCCTCTGGAAACACCATATATTTT.